This T cell receptor (beta chain) was found in a study of T-cell memory formation after mild COVID-19 (dated by TCRdb to the early 2020s). Study-level background: TCR sequence clusters from the two donors were largely donor specific. The cohort comprised two young, previously healthy adult volunteers, one female and one male. In a couple of donors, T-cell clones that expanded and contracted after mild COVID-19 were tracked by sequencing TCRalpha and TCRbeta repertoires over time.

The instrument was an Illumina NovaSeq 6000. Using 5'RACE with constant-segment primers, TCRalpha and TCRbeta cDNA libraries were constructed, with sample barcodes and unique molecular identifiers added in the process. Trizol reagent was used to extract RNA from every sample. Libraries were amplified in two PCR steps, with a second sample barcode and Illumina TruSeq adapters added in the second step. The libraries were sequenced on an Illumina NovaSeq using 2 x 150 bp paired-end reads. The original pipeline was this. Reads were demultiplexed and collapsed into UMI-guided consensus sequences with migec v1.2.7. With mixcr v2.1.11, UMI consensuses were aligned to TRA and TRB V and J templates and assembled into clonotypes. A clonotype was counted as expanded or contracted only when both edgeR and NoisET called the clonotype significant, with the noise models trained on biological replicates. For edgeR calls, the thresholds were a false discovery rate-adjusted p below 0.01 and a log2 fold-change of 1. PCA with hierarchical clustering of max-normalized trajectories of the 1000 most abundant clonotypes was used as exploratory dynamics analysis. Separately sequenced CD4+ and CD8+ repertoires were used to assign the CD4 or CD8 phenotype of responding clones. The public reads were reprocessed in TCRdb via fastp at Q25 and MiXCR, keeping in-frame beta chains. Here each entry gathers all rows of one CDR3 protein and keeps the most common genes and DNA. TCRdb's processing, not the authors', yielded these V and J calls. Counted in this sample were hundreds of thousands of distinct CDR3 sequences; around a sixth of them appeared once. The ten largest clones add up to approximately 13% of the sample.

Ficoll-Paque density gradient centrifugation was the method used to isolate PBMCs. The research as a whole found: Only a couple of mild cases were covered in the study, and larger cohorts including severe cases with pre-infection samples were considered necessary. Contracting CD4+ clones were found mainly in CM and EM memory subsets, while CD8+ clones were enriched in EMRA. SARS-CoV-2 specificity was not confirmed for the second-wave clones peaking on day 37. Some responding clones were detected in pre-infection memory, which suggested that pre-existing cross-reactive memory T cells had joined the SARS-CoV-2 response. Clones contracting from day 15 to 85 had balanced CD4/CD8 phenotypes, while a second wave expanding from day 15 to 37 was biased towards CD4+.

On this clonotype itself: It has no known antigen specificity. Qualities for individual bases were not recorded, and no much larger clone is one base off.

Taken from the germline V gene, the CDR1 and CDR2 loops are SGHRS and YFSETQ. From V the trimming removes 4 bases and from J it removes 4 bases, while the gene matches leave 8 bases of the junction unaccounted for. The CDR3, from cysteine to phenylalanine, totals 16 residues. The entry retains the CDR3 DNA only, 48 bases that are in frame from base 1. The sequence joins TRBV5-1 to TRBJ2-3; TRBD1 aligns with 11 central bases. Specimen: PBMCs or a T cell subset sorted from them (not recorded which). The receptor's source is an adult woman who had mild COVID-19 (a few samples of this study predate the infection). The sample titles of this study are shuffled in the database, so cell type and time point are left out; the donor was told from shared clones. The DNA sequence is TGCGCCAGCAGCCCAGGGACAGGGGGACAGGCAGATACGCAGTATTTT. It codes for CASSPGTGGQADTQYF.